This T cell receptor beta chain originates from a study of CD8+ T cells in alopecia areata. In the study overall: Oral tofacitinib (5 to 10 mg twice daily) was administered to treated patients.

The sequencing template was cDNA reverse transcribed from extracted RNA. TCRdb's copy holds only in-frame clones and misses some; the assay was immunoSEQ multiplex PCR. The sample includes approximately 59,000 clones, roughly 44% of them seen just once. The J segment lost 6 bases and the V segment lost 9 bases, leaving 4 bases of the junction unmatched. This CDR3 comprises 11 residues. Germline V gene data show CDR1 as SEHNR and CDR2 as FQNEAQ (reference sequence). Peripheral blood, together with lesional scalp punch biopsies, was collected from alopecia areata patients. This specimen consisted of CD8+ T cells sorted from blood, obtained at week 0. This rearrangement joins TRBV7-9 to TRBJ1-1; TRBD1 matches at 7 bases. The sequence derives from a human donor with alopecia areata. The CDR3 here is CASGRGAEAFF. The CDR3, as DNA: TGTGCCAGTGGCAGGGGGGCTGAAGCTTTCTTT.